This T cell receptor beta chain emerged from a study of T cell repertoires in cytomegalovirus infection. Germline assignment: CDR1 DFQATT and CDR2 SNEGSKA (reference sequence). The CDR3 is 16 residues long. V dropped 3 bases and J dropped 3; count of bases not matched to a gene: 8. Worth noting for this clonotype: Its antigen remains unidentified.

TCRdb redid the calling of the reads with MiXCR, one entry per CDR3 protein. The sample shows about 7,500 distinct CDR3 sequences, 55% of them seen only once. The V call is TRBV20-1, the J call TRBJ2-1; TRBD2 matches at 10 bases. Specimen: PBMCs, sequenced either directly or after in vitro stimulation (not recorded which). The TCR originated in a human donor in good health (CMV status not recorded). Some clones in this sample may be carry-over from other donors' samples. CDR3 amino acids: CSASGLSGRLYNEQFF. CDR3 sequence (DNA): TGCAGTGCTAGTGGTCTTAGCGGGAGGCTCTACAATGAGCAGTTCTTC.